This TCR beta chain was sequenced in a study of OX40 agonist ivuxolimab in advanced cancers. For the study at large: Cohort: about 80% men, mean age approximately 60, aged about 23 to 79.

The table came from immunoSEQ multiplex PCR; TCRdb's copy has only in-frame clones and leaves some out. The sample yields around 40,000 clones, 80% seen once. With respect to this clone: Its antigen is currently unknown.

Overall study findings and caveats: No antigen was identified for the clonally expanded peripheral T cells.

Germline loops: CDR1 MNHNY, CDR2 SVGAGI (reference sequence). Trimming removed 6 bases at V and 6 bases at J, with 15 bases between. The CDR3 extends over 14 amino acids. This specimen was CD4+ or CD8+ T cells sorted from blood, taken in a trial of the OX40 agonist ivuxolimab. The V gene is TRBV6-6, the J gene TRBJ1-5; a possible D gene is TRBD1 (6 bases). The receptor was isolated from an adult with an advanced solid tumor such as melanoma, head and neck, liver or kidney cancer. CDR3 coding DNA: TGTGCCAGCAGGGAGGGGGTAGGAGGTCAGCCCCAGCATTTT. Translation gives CASREGVGGQPQHF.